A selection of T cell receptor beta chains follows, all from one sample in a study of blood T cell repertoires in COVID-19. Here immunoSEQ multiplex PCR was the method, and the copy in TCRdb shows in-frame clones only, minus some. The repertoire holds about 270,000 clones, with about nine tenths as singletons. Sequencing was done on a sample of peripheral blood. Receptor source: a man aged 35 to 55 who had recovered from COVID-19. The CDR3 runs from the conserved cysteine through the conserved F or W. D genes are given only for firm matches. Size values are once, few and many counts, or a class for expanded clones, and some rows have none.

J gene: TRBJ1-2; V gene: TRBV30; D gene: NA; clone size: NA; CDR3 protein: CAWSVGADYGYTF; CDR3 DNA: TGTGCCTGGAGTGTAGGGGCCGACTATGGCTACACCTTC
J gene: TRBJ2-7; V gene: TRBV30; D gene: TRBD1; clone size: NA; CDR3 protein: CAWKYRGGRHEQYF; CDR3 DNA: TGTGCCTGGAAGTACAGGGGCGGCCGGCACGAGCAGTACTTC
J gene: TRBJ2-7; V gene: TRBV29-1; D gene: NA; clone size: NA; CDR3 protein: CSVELRDEQYF; CDR3 DNA: TGCAGCGTTGAGCTAAGAGACGAGCAGTACTTC
J gene: TRBJ2-2; V gene: TRBV9; D gene: NA; clone size: NA; CDR3 protein: CASSVEGGGTGELFF; CDR3 DNA: TGTGCCAGCAGCGTAGAGGGAGGGGGCACCGGGGAGCTGTTTTTT
J gene: TRBJ2-7; V gene: TRBV4-3; D gene: NA; clone size: NA; CDR3 protein: CASSQGLRSSEQYF; CDR3 DNA: TGCGCCAGCAGCCAAGGGCTTCGAAGTTCCGAGCAGTACTTC
J gene: TRBJ2-3; V gene: TRBV19; D gene: TRBD2; clone size: NA; CDR3 protein: CASSSRLAGSTDTQYF; CDR3 DNA: TGTGCCAGTAGTAGCCGACTAGCGGGAAGCACAGATACGCAGTATTTT
J gene: TRBJ2-7; V gene: TRBV9; D gene: TRBD1; clone size: few; CDR3 protein: CASSVSGGPSYEQYF; CDR3 DNA: TGTGCCAGCAGCGTATCAGGGGGCCCCTCCTACGAGCAGTACTTC
J gene: TRBJ1-5; V gene: TRBV2; D gene: TRBD1; clone size: NA; CDR3 protein: CASRETGQPQHF; CDR3 DNA: TGTGCCAGCAGGGAGACAGGGCAGCCCCAGCATTTT
J gene: TRBJ2-7; V gene: TRBV7-8; D gene: TRBD1; clone size: NA; CDR3 protein: CASSFNRDRGNWIYEQYF; CDR3 DNA: TGTGCCAGCAGCTTCAACCGGGACAGGGGTAACTGGATCTACGAGCAGTACTTC
J gene: TRBJ2-7; V gene: TRBV5-1; D gene: NA; clone size: NA; CDR3 protein: CASSTQASYEQYF; CDR3 DNA: TGCGCCAGCAGCACTCAGGCTTCCTACGAGCAGTACTTC
J gene: TRBJ2-3; V gene: TRBV7-6; D gene: TRBD2; clone size: NA; CDR3 protein: CASSLGPGTSGTDTQYF; CDR3 DNA: TGTGCCAGCAGCTTAGGGCCTGGGACTAGCGGGACAGATACGCAGTATTTT
J gene: TRBJ2-3; V gene: TRBV6-6; D gene: NA; clone size: NA; CDR3 protein: CATSQAHSSTDTQYF; CDR3 DNA: TGTGCCACCTCACAGGCCCATTCTAGCACAGATACGCAGTATTTT
J gene: TRBJ1-1; V gene: TRBV5-1; D gene: NA; clone size: NA; CDR3 protein: CASSLQGKAFF; CDR3 DNA: TGCGCCAGCAGCTTACAGGGTAAAGCTTTCTTT
J gene: TRBJ2-1; V gene: TRBV7-8; D gene: TRBD1; clone size: NA; CDR3 protein: CASSLALGTGGGDEQFF; CDR3 DNA: TGTGCCAGCAGCTTAGCGCTGGGGACAGGGGGTGGGGATGAGCAGTTCTTC
J gene: TRBJ2-5; V gene: TRBV29-1; D gene: NA; clone size: NA; CDR3 protein: CSVVFLGGTETQYF; CDR3 DNA: TGCAGCGTTGTTTTTTTGGGGGGAACGGAGACCCAGTACTTC
J gene: TRBJ1-4; V gene: TRBV29-1; D gene: NA; clone size: once; CDR3 protein: CSVGAGPTNEKLFF; CDR3 DNA: TGCAGCGTTGGGGCGGGGCCGACTAATGAAAAACTGTTTTTT
J gene: TRBJ1-2; V gene: TRBV30; D gene: NA; clone size: NA; CDR3 protein: CAWSSGDSYGYTF; CDR3 DNA: TGTGCCTGGTCTTCGGGGGACTCCTATGGCTACACCTTC
J gene: TRBJ1-1; V gene: TRBV6-2/TRBV6-3; D gene: TRBD1; clone size: NA; CDR3 protein: CASSETDRGSYHTEAFF; CDR3 DNA: TGTGCCAGCAGTGAGACCGACAGGGGAAGTTATCACACTGAAGCTTTCTTT
J gene: TRBJ2-2; V gene: TRBV6-2/TRBV6-3; D gene: NA; clone size: NA; CDR3 protein: CASSPQGTGELFF; CDR3 DNA: TGTGCCAGCAGTCCACAGGGTACCGGGGAGCTGTTTTTT
J gene: TRBJ1-2; V gene: TRBV6-5; D gene: TRBD1; clone size: NA; CDR3 protein: CASSYGTGMYGYTF; CDR3 DNA: TGTGCCAGCAGTTACGGGACAGGGATGTATGGCTACACCTTC
J gene: TRBJ2-1; V gene: TRBV29-1; D gene: TRBD1; clone size: NA; CDR3 protein: CSLIQGVDEQFF; CDR3 DNA: TGCAGCTTAATACAGGGGGTGGATGAGCAGTTCTTC
J gene: TRBJ2-2; V gene: TRBV27; D gene: TRBD2; clone size: NA; CDR3 protein: CASSLVAGYHTGELFF; CDR3 DNA: TGTGCCAGCAGTCTTGTAGCGGGGTATCACACCGGGGAGCTGTTTTTT
J gene: TRBJ2-5; V gene: TRBV7-6; D gene: TRBD2; clone size: NA; CDR3 protein: CASSLVASGRGGETQYF; CDR3 DNA: TGTGCCAGCAGCTTAGTGGCTAGCGGGAGAGGGGGAGAGACCCAGTACTTC
J gene: TRBJ1-2; V gene: TRBV5-4; D gene: TRBD1; clone size: NA; CDR3 protein: CASSQQGADGYTF; CDR3 DNA: TGTGCCAGCAGCCAACAGGGGGCGGATGGCTACACCTTC
J gene: TRBJ2-3; V gene: TRBV29-1; D gene: TRBD2; clone size: NA; CDR3 protein: CSVEDLRQGGKDTQYF; CDR3 DNA: TGCAGCGTTGAAGATCTTCGGCAGGGAGGGAAAGATACGCAGTATTTT
J gene: TRBJ1-1; V gene: TRBV15; D gene: TRBD1; clone size: NA; CDR3 protein: CATSRDPGGRSTEAFF; CDR3 DNA: TGTGCCACCAGCAGAGACCCAGGGGGCCGGAGCACTGAAGCTTTCTTT
J gene: TRBJ1-2; V gene: TRBV7-6; D gene: NA; clone size: NA; CDR3 protein: CASSFGDSNGYTF; CDR3 DNA: TGTGCCAGCAGCTTTGGAGATTCGAATGGCTACACCTTC
J gene: TRBJ2-5; V gene: TRBV29-1; D gene: NA; clone size: NA; CDR3 protein: CSVETGVDETQYF; CDR3 DNA: TGCAGCGTTGAAACCGGGGTGGACGAGACCCAGTACTTC
J gene: TRBJ1-1; V gene: TRBV19; D gene: TRBD1; clone size: NA; CDR3 protein: CASRRGRISDTEAFF; CDR3 DNA: TGTGCCAGTAGAAGGGGGCGGATAAGCGACACTGAAGCTTTCTTT
J gene: TRBJ2-1; V gene: TRBV29-1; D gene: TRBD2; clone size: NA; CDR3 protein: CSVEGHRDYNYNEQFF; CDR3 DNA: TGCAGCGTGGAGGGCCACCGGGACTACAATTACAATGAGCAGTTCTTC
J gene: TRBJ2-3; V gene: TRBV6-6; D gene: NA; clone size: NA; CDR3 protein: CASSDRRWGITDTQYF; CDR3 DNA: TGTGCCAGCAGCGACAGGAGGTGGGGTATCACAGATACGCAGTATTTT
J gene: TRBJ2-1; V gene: TRBV5-1; D gene: TRBD2; clone size: NA; CDR3 protein: CASSLVASGSSYNEQFF; CDR3 DNA: TGCGCCAGCAGCTTGGTAGCTAGCGGGAGCAGTTACAATGAGCAGTTCTTC
J gene: TRBJ1-2; V gene: TRBV11-2; D gene: TRBD1; clone size: NA; CDR3 protein: CATGGQHYGYTF; CDR3 DNA: TGTGCCACCGGGGGACAGCACTATGGCTACACCTTC
J gene: TRBJ1-2; V gene: TRBV5-4; D gene: NA; clone size: NA; CDR3 protein: CASSLRAYGYTF; CDR3 DNA: TGTGCCAGCAGCTTGCGCGCTTATGGCTACACCTTC